The clone carrying this TCR beta chain occurred a few times. What it binds is unknown. These data come from a study of naive and memory T cell subsets. Study results and caveats: TCR abundance followed a power law differing between naive and memory subsets.

The beta constant-region primer was an equimolar mix of two oligonucleotides covering TRBC1 and TRBC2. Ligated cDNA was amplified by four rounds of PCR with nested alpha and beta constant-region primers and SP2. A single record per CDR3 protein comes from TCRdb applying MiXCR to the UMI-ligation and nested PCR reads. The table includes more than 100,000 distinct CDR3 sequences, around 35% detected once. Alpha and beta libraries were amplified separately from the second PCR onward. Cells stained for CD3, CD4, CD8, CD45RA, CD27 and viability were sorted into four CD45RA/CD27 subsets. With 5 bases removed from V and 5 bases from J, the gap between germline ends came to 20 bases. This CDR3 is built from 16 residues. Germline loops: CDR1 MNHNY, CDR2 SVGAGI (reference sequence).

V is TRBV6-6 and J is TRBJ2-3; the D is unclear. Material for sequencing was central memory CD4+ T cells from blood. The clonotype was recovered from a human donor in good health. CDR3: CASSPRLLSPGDTQYF. The CDR3, as DNA: TGTGCCAGCAGTCCCCGACTGTTGAGCCCGGGAGATACGCAGTATTTT.